This T cell receptor (beta chain) was captured by sequencing in a study of blood T cell repertoires in COVID-19. Study at large: Sites in the United States, Italy and Spain provided acute and convalescent COVID-19 samples. T cells, B-cell-depleted T cells, or PBMCs supplied cDNA or gDNA.

Under the authors' procedure: Nucleated cell counts were estimated from reference gene primer amplification. Repertoires were generated with immunoSEQ multiplex PCR, while TCRdb's copy carries only in-frame clones and drops some. For V, J and clone size, that table is used; D and trimming come from the DNA. Counted here are 55,000 to 80,000 clones, around 80% occurring once; the ten biggest clones make up about 5%. The CDR3 totals 17 residues. Germline V gene lookup returns CDR1 LNHDA and CDR2 SQIVND (reference sequence). Trimming pared 4 bases from V and 0 bases from J, leaving 16 bases between. The chain joins TRBV19 to TRBJ1-3, with a possible D match to TRBD1 (6 bases). Material for sequencing was peripheral blood. This clonotype was obtained from a man aged 50-59 years with active COVID-19. The CDR3 loop reads CASSTLDSLRSGNTIYF. For the CDR3, the DNA is TGTGCCAGTAGTACCCTGGACAGCCTACGCTCTGGAAACACCATATATTTT. Full variable domain (rest looked up from reference TRBV19 and TRBJ1-3): DGGITQSPKYLFRKEGQNVTLSCEQNLNHDAMYWYRQDPGQGLRLIYYSQIVNDFQKGDIAEGYSVSREKKESFPLTVTSAQKNPTAFYLCASSTLDSLRSGNTIYFGEGSWLTVV.